Below, 17 T cell receptor beta chains from the same sample are listed, as sequenced in a study of cytomegalovirus exposure and HLA in healthy donors (dated by TCRdb to the late 2010s). Libraries came from the immunoSEQ multiplex PCR assay. The multiplex PCR relied on a mix of 60 forward primers for TCR Vbeta segments and 13 reverse primers for TCR Jbeta segments. Here the immuneACCESS table is served through TCRdb, limited to in-frame sequences with V and J called. Missing clones are a known gap in these copies; in checked studies unresolved V genes cover under half, and the rest lacks a known reason. Within this sample are roughly 120,000 clones, with approximately 80% of them counted one time only. The ten largest clones take up over 20% of the sample. Sequencing was carried out using PBMCs. The source is a man aged 25 to 45 in good health and CMV-seropositive.

The rearrangement uses TRBV6-6 and TRBJ2-7; TRBD2 might be the D (6 bases). This CDR3 has 12 amino acids. The germline V and J ends were trimmed by 6 bases and 6 bases, with 12 bases remaining between them. Germline values: CDR1 MNHNY, CDR2 SVGAGI (reference sequence). CDR3 region: CASRDGGGEQYF. CDR3 in DNA: TGTGCCAGCAGGGACGGGGGAGGCGAGCAGTACTTC.

The gene calls are TRBV9 and TRBJ2-3, with TRBD2 matching 9 bases. The CDR3 contains 18 residues. Germline V lookup: CDR1 SGDLS, CDR2 YYNGEE. J gave up 0 bases and V 0 bases, and 8 bases lay outside the gene matches. In DNA form, the CDR3 reads TGTGCCAGCAGCGTAGTAGCACTAGCGGGCACTAGCACAGATACGCAGTATTTT. It codes for CASSVVALAGTSTDTQYF.

This rearrangement joins TRBV10-3 to TRBJ2-1, with a possible D match to TRBD2 (6 bases). The CDR3 is 13 amino acids. Trimming took 4 bases from V and 7 from J, leaving 11 bases between them. CDR1 and CDR2 (germline): ENHRY, SYGVKD. The chain's CDR3 is CAISGGAVNEQFF. CDR3 bases: TGTGCCATCAGTGGCGGGGCGGTGAATGAGCAGTTCTTC.

The V gene is TRBV18, the J gene TRBJ1-4; 10 bases match TRBD1. The germline V gene encodes CDR1 KGHSH and CDR2 LQKENI. Trimming at V came to 4 bases and at J to 8 bases, leaving 4 bases not matched to a gene. The CDR3 is 14 amino acids. The CDR3 coding sequence is TGTGCCAGCTCACGGGACAGGGGACGAGAAAAACTGTTTTTT. This encodes CASSRDRGREKLFF.

The chain uses TRBV5-1 and TRBJ2-5, with a weak D call TRBD1 (6 bases). The germline gives CDR1 SGHRS, CDR2 YFSETQ. The CDR3 has 15 residues. With 4 bases removed from V and 2 bases from J, the gap between germline ends came to 15 bases. CDR3 DNA: TGCGCCAGCAGCCCGGGGATCAGGGGACAAGAGACCCAGTACTTC. This translates into CASSPGIRGQETQYF.

The chain has TRBV4-1 and TRBJ2-2, with 10 bases lining up with TRBD2. There are 20 residues in the CDR3. Per the germline V gene, CDR1 is MGHRA and CDR2 is YSYEKL. After removal of 0 bases from V and 0 bases from J, the junction contained 10 bases not matched to a gene. CDR3 loop: CASSQEWRTSGYTNTGELFF. The CDR3 DNA follows: TGCGCCAGCAGCCAAGAATGGCGGACTAGCGGCTATACGAACACCGGGGAGCTGTTTTTT.

The V and J genes are TRBV5-1 and TRBJ2-3; 11 bases line up with TRBD2. The CDR3 runs 17 residues. The junction had 6 bases not matched to a gene; V was cut back by 1 base and J by 2 bases. From germline, CDR1 is SGHRS and CDR2 YFSETQ. The CDR3 reads CASSLWLAGGYTDTQYF. DNA for the CDR3: TGCGCCAGCAGCTTGTGGCTAGCGGGAGGATACACAGATACGCAGTATTTT.

The chain carries TRBV9 and TRBJ2-7; TRBD1 matches at 7 bases. This CDR3 spans 15 amino acids. From germline, CDR1 is SGDLS and CDR2 YYNGEE. The ends lost 3 bases at V and 0 bases at J; junction bases unmatched: 6. The CDR3 sequence is CASSERGGSSYEQYF. In DNA, the CDR3 is TGTGCCAGCAGCGAAAGAGGGGGCAGCTCCTACGAGCAGTACTTC.

CDR3 in amino acids: CASSSGVAGYGYTF. CDR3 DNA sequence: TGTGCCAGCAGCTCAGGGGTCGCAGGCTATGGCTACACCTTC. J is TRBJ1-2 and V is TRBV5-4; tentative D call: TRBD1 (6 bases). Germline V gene lookup returns CDR1 SGHNT and CDR2 YYREEE (reference sequence). V was shortened by 3 bases and J by 4 bases, with 13 bases between the two germline ends. The CDR3 spans 14 residues.

This clone was seen more than once but under ten times. V gene TRBV19 combines with J gene TRBJ1-1; D unclear. Trimming stripped 6 bases from V and 3 bases from J, with 17 bases between. This CDR3 region has 15 residues. Germline-derived CDR1 and CDR2 are LNHDA and SQIVND (reference sequence). The DNA for the CDR3 is TGTGCCAGTAGCAGTAGCGAGGGCTGGGACACTGAAGCTTTCTTT. Its protein product is CASSSSEGWDTEAFF. The variable domain in full, with the rest retrieved from reference TRBV19 and TRBJ1-1, is DGGITQSPKYLFRKEGQNVTLSCEQNLNHDAMYWYRQDPGQGLRLIYYSQIVNDFQKGDIAEGYSVSREKKESFPLTVTSAQKNPTAFYLCASSSSEGWDTEAFFGQGTRLTVV.

This chain joins TRBV10-3 and TRBJ1-2; 8 positions match TRBD1. Germline V gene sequence: CDR1 ENHRY, CDR2 SYGVKD. Germline trimming cut 8 bases from V and 8 bases from J; bases unmatched to any gene: 10. The CDR3 covers 13 residues. The CDR3: CAIHQTGEEGYTF. DNA for the CDR3: TGTGCCATCCATCAGACAGGGGAAGAAGGCTACACCTTC.

The rearrangement uses TRBV28 and TRBJ1-2; D is unresolved. This CDR3 has 13 amino acids. Germline V lookup: CDR1 MDHEN, CDR2 SYDVKM. V was cut by 0 bases and J by 2 bases, with 4 bases left in between. CDR3 loop: CASSLWQNYGYTF. As DNA, the CDR3 is TGTGCCAGCAGTTTATGGCAGAACTATGGCTACACCTTC.

This clone has only a few counts. This same CDR3 is encoded by further DNA sequences in the sample. The genes are TRBV5-6 and TRBJ1-2; D may be TRBD1 (6 bases). The germline V and J ends were trimmed by 0 bases and 5 bases, with 8 bases remaining between them. The germline CDR1 and CDR2 sequences are SGHDT and YYEEEE. The CDR3 runs 13 residues. CDR3 region: CASSLGQEYGYTF. CDR3 nucleotides: TGTGCCAGCAGCTTGGGACAGGAATATGGCTACACCTTC.

Comment on this clone: At the DNA level, this CDR3 is encoded by other sequences in the same sample as well. V and J are TRBV6-1 and TRBJ2-7; the D is unclear. Between the trimmed V and J ends, which lost 4 bases and 0 bases, there was a span of 4 bases. There are 12 residues in the CDR3. Germline loops: CDR1 MNHNS, CDR2 SASEGT. The CDR3 reads CASSGDSYEQYV. In DNA, the CDR3 is TGTGCCAGCAGTGGGGACTCCTACGAGCAGTACGTC.

The chain couples TRBV2 to TRBJ1-1, with 9 positions matching TRBD1. The CDR3 is 15 residues long. Trimming took 7 bases from V and 6 from J; bases not matched to a gene: 12. Germline V gene sequence: CDR1 SNHLY, CDR2 FYNNEI. CDR3 DNA: TGTGCCAGCAAGAAACCGGGACAGGGTAACCCTGAAGCTTTCTTT. Translated, it gives CASKKPGQGNPEAFF. The full variable domain, with the rest looked up from reference TRBV2 and TRBJ1-1, is EPEVTQTPSHQVTQMGQEVILRCVPISNHLYFYWYRQILGQKVEFLVSFYNNEISEKSEIFDDQFSVERPDGSNFTLKIRSTKLEDSAMYFCASKKPGQGNPEAFFGQGTRLTVV.

The chain couples TRBV14 to TRBJ2-1; a possible D gene is TRBD1 (5 bases). The CDR3 has 12 residues. V was shortened by 3 bases and J by 10 bases, with 10 bases between the two germline ends. Germline V gene lookup returns CDR1 SGHDN and CDR2 FVKESK. DNA of the CDR3: TGTGCCAGCAGCCACAGGGAAAGGGAGCAGTTCTTC. Amino acid sequence: CASSHREREQFF.

This clone has just one count. The chain links TRBV9 to TRBJ1-1; D ambiguous. V gave up 0 bases and J gave up 0 bases, with 6 bases separating them. Per germline, CDR1 SGDLS and CDR2 YYNGEE. The CDR3 length is 14 residues. The CDR3 here is CASSVGLMNTEAFF. The CDR3 nucleotides read TGTGCCAGCAGCGTAGGGCTCATGAACACTGAAGCTTTCTTT. Variable domain in full (rest from reference TRBV9 and TRBJ1-1): DSGVTQTPKHLITATGQRVTLRCSPRSGDLSVYWYQQSLDQGLQFLIQYYNGEERAKGNILERFSAQQFPDLHSELNLSSLELGDSALYFCASSVGLMNTEAFFGQGTRLTVV.